A single sample is the source of the 15 T cell receptor beta chains below, sequenced in a study of response to subunit inactivated influenza vaccine. Each CDR3 protein gets one entry after TCRdb re-called the RT-PCR reads with MiXCR. The data show 500,000 to 650,000 distinct CDR3 sequences, less than 10% seen once. This specimen was PBMCs from blood, taken less than 30 months after vaccination. These receptors were obtained from a man aged 50 to 69 who received an inactivated influenza vaccine.

V and J are TRBV4-3 and TRBJ2-1; TRBD2 matches 9 bases. V was clipped by 4 bases and J by 5 bases; unmatched bases: 6. This CDR3 is 15 amino acids long. Germline V CDR1 and CDR2: LGHNA, YSLEER. The CDR3 DNA is TGCGCCAGCAGCCCAGACACTAGCGGGCACAATGAGCAGTTCTTC. This sequence encodes CASSPDTSGHNEQFF.

This clonotype showed up many times. The chain joins TRBV10-3 to TRBJ1-3; no reliable D call. The CDR3 runs 11 residues. Germline loops: CDR1 ENHRY, CDR2 SYGVKD. Trimming took off 11 bases at V and 3 bases at J, with 8 bases between the two ends. This chain's CDR3 is CALGFGNTIYF. For the CDR3, the DNA is TGTGCCCTCGGCTTTGGAAACACCATATATTTT.

This clonotype showed up many times. V gene TRBV12-3 or TRBV12-4 combines with J gene TRBJ2-7; no clear D gene. V shed 3 bases and J shed 4 bases, with 4 bases lying between them. The CDR3 has 11 amino acids. The chain's CDR3 is CASSFIYEQYF. CDR3 nucleotides: TGTGCCAGCAGTTTCATTTACGAGCAGTACTTC.

In this sample, this clonotype turned up many times. This chain connects TRBV29-1 to TRBJ2-7, with a tentative D call TRBD1 (6 bases). The CDR3 runs to 11 residues. CDR1 and CDR2 (germline): SQVTM, ANQGSEA. Trimming took 6 bases from V and 4 from J, leaving 10 bases between them. DNA for the CDR3: TGCAGCGTACTCAGGGGTTACGAGCAGTACTTC. Translation gives CSVLRGYEQYF.

A few counts support this clonotype. The gene calls are TRBV4-2 and TRBJ2-2, with unresolved D. Germline assignment: CDR1 LGHNA and CDR2 YNFKEQ. This CDR3 is built from 15 residues. V dropped 0 bases and J dropped 1 base, with 6 bases sitting between them. The CDR3 reads CASSQDGMNTGELFF. For the CDR3, the DNA is TGTGCCAGCAGCCAAGACGGAATGAACACCGGGGAGCTGTTTTTT.

This clonotype occurred a few times. V gene TRBV6-1 combines with J gene TRBJ1-4, with D perhaps matching TRBD1 (5 bases). The germline CDR1 and CDR2 sequences are MNHNS and SASEGT. The V and J ends lost 1 base and 4 bases respectively, with 10 bases between them. The CDR3 length is 15 residues. Here the CDR3 DNA reads TGTGCCAGCAGTGAAGGCGTGGGGGATAATGAAAAACTGTTTTTT. Amino acids: CASSEGVGDNEKLFF.

The genes are TRBV9 and TRBJ2-1; 10 bases match TRBD2. The germline CDR1 and CDR2 sequences are SGDLS and YYNGEE. With 4 bases clipped from V and 4 bases from J, the junction kept 5 bases outside the gene matches. This CDR3 region has 15 residues. The DNA of the CDR3 is TGTGCCAGCAGCACCCAGGGACTAGCGTACAATGAGCAGTTCTTC. It is translated as CASSTQGLAYNEQFF.

There are a few counts of this clonotype. V and J are TRBV3-1 and TRBJ1-5; no clear D. V shed 4 bases and J shed 1 base, with 5 bases lying between them. This CDR3 has 13 amino acids. Germline-derived CDR1 and CDR2 are LGHDT and YNNKEL (reference sequence). CDR3 sequence reads: CASSRVSNQPQHF. The CDR3, as DNA: TGTGCCAGCAGCCGGGTGAGCAATCAGCCCCAGCATTTT.

This clonotype was counted ten times or more. The V call is TRBV24-1, the J call TRBJ2-5; unclear D gene. Deletions cut 6 bases from V and 3 bases from J, with 13 bases between. The germline V gene encodes CDR1 KGHDR and CDR2 SFDVKD. CDR3 length: 14 amino acids. CDR3 in DNA: TGTGCCACCAGTTCCTGGACGGCCGAAGAGACCCAGTACTTC. Translated, it gives CATSSWTAEETQYF.

The chain couples TRBV27 to TRBJ1-5, with TRBD1 identical over 9 bases. The CDR3 sequence is 21 residues long. Trimming took 4 bases from V and 0 from J; bases not matched to a gene: 19. Germline V CDR1 and CDR2: MNHEY, SMNVEV (reference sequence). CDR3 protein: CASSSHPAPGQGPYSNQPQHF. The DNA for the CDR3 is TGTGCCAGCAGTTCACATCCTGCCCCGGGACAGGGCCCCTATAGCAATCAGCCCCAGCATTTT.

The chain carries TRBV11-2 and TRBJ1-2; 10 bases agree with TRBD1. Germline V gene sequence: CDR1 SGHAT, CDR2 FQNNGV. There are 14 residues in the CDR3. V trimming: 7 bases; J trimming: 8 bases; junction bases outside the gene matches: 10. The CDR3, as DNA: TGTGCCAGCAAAAGGGTTAGGGACAGGGGCGGCTACACCTTC. Protein: CASKRVRDRGGYTF. Looking up the rest from reference TRBV11-2 and TRBJ1-2 gives the full variable domain: EAGVAQSPRYKIIEKRQSVAFWCNPISGHATLYWYQQILGQGPKLLIQFQNNGVVDDSQLPKDRFSAERLKGVDSTLKIQPAKLEDSAVYLCASKRVRDRGGYTFGSGTRLTVV.

In this sample, this clonotype turned up a few times. The rearrangement uses TRBV14 and TRBJ2-3; no firm D call. The length of the CDR3 is 12 residues. The germline gives CDR1 SGHDN, CDR2 FVKESK. The ends were cut back, 4 bases at V and 6 bases at J, with 8 bases in the middle. For the CDR3, the DNA is TGTGCCAGCAGCCGGATATATGATACGCAGTATTTT. It is translated as CASSRIYDTQYF.

The table lists this clonotype with a few counts. The rearrangement links TRBV10-3 to TRBJ1-2, with TRBD1 matching 7 bases. Germline V CDR1 and CDR2: ENHRY, SYGVKD. The CDR3 has 14 residues. The trim removed 7 bases at V and 6 bases at J, leaving 11 bases unmatched. CDR3: CAINRGQVTNGYTF. CDR3 nucleotide sequence: TGTGCCATCAACCGTGGACAGGTCACCAATGGCTACACCTTC.

This clonotype was detected ten times or more. This chain uses TRBV24-1 with TRBJ2-3, with D tentatively TRBD2 (6 bases). The CDR3 spans 15 residues. The germline V and J ends were trimmed by 3 bases and 7 bases, with 16 bases remaining between them. CDR1 and CDR2 from the germline V gene are KGHDR and SFDVKD. CDR3 DNA sequence: TGTGCCACCAGTGATGGCGGGACCGCCGGGTATACGCAGTATTTT. This translates into CATSDGGTAGYTQYF.

In this sample, this clonotype turned up a few times. This chain uses TRBV12-3 or TRBV12-4 with TRBJ1-3; D gene unclear. Trimming stripped 3 bases from V and 0 bases from J, with 12 bases between. The CDR3 totals 16 residues. The CDR3 region is CASSLGAPSSGNTIYF. The DNA for the CDR3 is TGTGCCAGCAGTTTGGGAGCCCCAAGCTCTGGAAACACCATATATTTT.